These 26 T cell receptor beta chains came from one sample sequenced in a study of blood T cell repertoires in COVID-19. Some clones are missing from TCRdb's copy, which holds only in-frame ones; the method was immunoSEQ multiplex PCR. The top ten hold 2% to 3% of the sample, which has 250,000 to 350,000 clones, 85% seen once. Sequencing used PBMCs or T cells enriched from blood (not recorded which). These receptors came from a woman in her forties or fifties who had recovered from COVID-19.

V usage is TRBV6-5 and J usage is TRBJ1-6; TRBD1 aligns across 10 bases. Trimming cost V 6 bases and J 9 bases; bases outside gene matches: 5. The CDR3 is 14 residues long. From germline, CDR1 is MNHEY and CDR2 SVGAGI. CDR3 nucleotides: TGTGCCAGCAGCTCGACAGGGGGCGGTTCACCCCTCCACTTT. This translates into CASSSTGGGSPLHF.

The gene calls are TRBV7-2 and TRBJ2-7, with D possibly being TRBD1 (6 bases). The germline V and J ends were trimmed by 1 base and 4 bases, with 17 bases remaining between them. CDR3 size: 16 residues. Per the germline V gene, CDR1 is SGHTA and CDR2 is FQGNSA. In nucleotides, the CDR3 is TGTGCCAGCAGCTTAGGATTCGGACAGTCCTTGTACGAGCAGTACTTC. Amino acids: CASSLGFGQSLYEQYF. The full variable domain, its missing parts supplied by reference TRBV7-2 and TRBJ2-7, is GAGVSQSPSNKVTEKGKDVELRCDPISGHTALYWYRQSLGQGLEFLIYFQGNSAPDKSGLPSDRFSAERTGGSVSTLTIQRTQQEDSAVYLCASSLGFGQSLYEQYFGPGTRLTVT.

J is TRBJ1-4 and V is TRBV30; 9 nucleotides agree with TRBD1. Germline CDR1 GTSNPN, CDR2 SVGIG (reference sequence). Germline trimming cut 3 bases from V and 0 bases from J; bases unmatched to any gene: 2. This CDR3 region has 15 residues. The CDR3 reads CAWRQGATTNEKLFF. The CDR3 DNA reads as TGTGCCTGGAGACAGGGGGCGACAACTAATGAAAAACTGTTTTTT.

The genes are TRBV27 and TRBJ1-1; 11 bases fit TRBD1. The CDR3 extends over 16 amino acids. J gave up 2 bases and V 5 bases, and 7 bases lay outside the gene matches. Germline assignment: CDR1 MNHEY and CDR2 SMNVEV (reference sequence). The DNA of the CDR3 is TGTGCCAGCAGTCCGGACAGGGGGCGTAGAAACACTGAAGCTTTCTTT. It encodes CASSPDRGRRNTEAFF.

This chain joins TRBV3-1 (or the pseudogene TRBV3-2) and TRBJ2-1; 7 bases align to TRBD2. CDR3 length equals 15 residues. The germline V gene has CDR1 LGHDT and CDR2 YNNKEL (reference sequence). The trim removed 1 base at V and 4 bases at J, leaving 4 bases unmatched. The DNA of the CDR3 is TGTGCCAGCAGCCAAGCGGCTAGCGGATACAATGAGCAGTTCTTC. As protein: CASSQAASGYNEQFF.

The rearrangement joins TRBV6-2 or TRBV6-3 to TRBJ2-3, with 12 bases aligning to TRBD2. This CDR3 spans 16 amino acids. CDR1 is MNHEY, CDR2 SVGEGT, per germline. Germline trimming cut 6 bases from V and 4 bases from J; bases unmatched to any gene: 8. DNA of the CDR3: TGTGCCAGCAGCCGTAGGACTAGCGGGATGTCAGATACGCAGTATTTT. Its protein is CASSRRTSGMSDTQYF.

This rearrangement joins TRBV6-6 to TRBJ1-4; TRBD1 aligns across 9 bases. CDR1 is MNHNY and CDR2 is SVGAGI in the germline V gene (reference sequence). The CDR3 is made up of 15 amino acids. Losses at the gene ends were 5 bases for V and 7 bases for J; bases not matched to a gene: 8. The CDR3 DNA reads TGTGCCAGCAGTCAACCCGGGACAGGGAGTGAAAAACTGTTTTTT. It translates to CASSQPGTGSEKLFF.

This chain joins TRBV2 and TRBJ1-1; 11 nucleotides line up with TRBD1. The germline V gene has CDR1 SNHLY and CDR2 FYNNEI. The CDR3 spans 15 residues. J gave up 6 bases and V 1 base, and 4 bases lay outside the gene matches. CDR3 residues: CASSEVRTGGPEAFF. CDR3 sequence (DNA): TGTGCCAGCAGTGAAGTGCGGACAGGGGGCCCTGAAGCTTTCTTT.

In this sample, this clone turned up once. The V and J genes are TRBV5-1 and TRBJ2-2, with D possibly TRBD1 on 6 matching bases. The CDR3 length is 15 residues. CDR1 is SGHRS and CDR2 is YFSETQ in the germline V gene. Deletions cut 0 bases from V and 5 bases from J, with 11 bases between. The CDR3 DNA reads TGCGCCAGCAGCTTGGACAGGGCCCATACCGGGGAGCTGTTTTTT. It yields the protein CASSLDRAHTGELFF.

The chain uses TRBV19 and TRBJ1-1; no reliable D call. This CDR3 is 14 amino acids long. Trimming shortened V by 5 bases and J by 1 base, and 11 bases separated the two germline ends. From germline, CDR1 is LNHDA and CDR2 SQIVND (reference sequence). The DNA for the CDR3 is TGTGCCAGTAGTCTAAAGGCGGCGAACACTGAAGCTTTCTTT. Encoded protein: CASSLKAANTEAFF.

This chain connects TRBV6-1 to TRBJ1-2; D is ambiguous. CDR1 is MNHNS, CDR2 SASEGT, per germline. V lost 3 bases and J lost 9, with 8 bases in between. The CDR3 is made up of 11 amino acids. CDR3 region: CASSDRLSYTF. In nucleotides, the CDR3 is TGTGCCAGCAGTGATCGACTCAGCTACACCTTC.

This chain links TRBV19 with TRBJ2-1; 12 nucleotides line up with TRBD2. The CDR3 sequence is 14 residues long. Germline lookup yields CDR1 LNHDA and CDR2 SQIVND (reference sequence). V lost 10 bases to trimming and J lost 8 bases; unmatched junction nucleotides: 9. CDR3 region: CATATSGRKDEQFF. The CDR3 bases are TGTGCCACCGCGACTAGCGGGAGAAAGGATGAGCAGTTCTTC.

CDR3 nucleotides: TGTGCCAGTGGCACTAGCGGAAGCACAGATACGCAGTATTTT. Its protein product is CASGTSGSTDTQYF. The J gene is TRBJ2-3, the V gene TRBV19, with TRBD2 identical over 8 bases. The CDR3 has 14 residues. Germline V gene data show CDR1 as LNHDA and CDR2 as SQIVND (reference sequence). V gave up 8 bases and J gave up 0 bases; unmatched junction bases: 4.

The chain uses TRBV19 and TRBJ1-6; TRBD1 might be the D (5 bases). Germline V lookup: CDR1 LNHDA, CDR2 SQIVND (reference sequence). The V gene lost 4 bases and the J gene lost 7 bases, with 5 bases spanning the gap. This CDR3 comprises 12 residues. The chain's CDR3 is CASSRTNSPLHF. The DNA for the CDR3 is TGTGCCAGTAGTAGGACAAATTCACCCCTCCACTTT.

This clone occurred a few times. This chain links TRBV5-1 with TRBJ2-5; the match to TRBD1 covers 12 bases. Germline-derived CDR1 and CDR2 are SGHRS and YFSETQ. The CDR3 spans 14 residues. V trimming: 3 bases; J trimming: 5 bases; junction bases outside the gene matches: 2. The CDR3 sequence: CASSWDRGRETQYF. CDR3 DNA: TGCGCCAGCAGCTGGGACAGGGGGCGGGAGACCCAGTACTTC.

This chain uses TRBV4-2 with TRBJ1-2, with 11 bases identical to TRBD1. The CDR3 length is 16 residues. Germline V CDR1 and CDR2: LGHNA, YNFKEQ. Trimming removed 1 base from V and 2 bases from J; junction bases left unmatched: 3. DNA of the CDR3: TGTGCCAGCAGCCAAGCGGGACAGGGGGTGAACTATGGCTACACCTTC. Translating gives CASSQAGQGVNYGYTF.

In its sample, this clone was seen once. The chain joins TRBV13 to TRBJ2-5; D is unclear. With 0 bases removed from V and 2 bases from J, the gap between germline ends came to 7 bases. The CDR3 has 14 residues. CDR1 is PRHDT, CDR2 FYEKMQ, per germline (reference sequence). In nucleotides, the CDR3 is TGTGCCAGCAGCTTAGGCCGTAGACAAGAGACCCAGTACTTC. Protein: CASSLGRRQETQYF.

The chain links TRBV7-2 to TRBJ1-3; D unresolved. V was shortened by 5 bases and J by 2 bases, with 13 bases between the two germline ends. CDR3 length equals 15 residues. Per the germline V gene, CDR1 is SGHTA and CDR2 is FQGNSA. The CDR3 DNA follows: TGTGCCAGCAGCCCCGGGAACTGGGCTGGAAACACCATATATTTT. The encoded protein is CASSPGNWAGNTIYF.

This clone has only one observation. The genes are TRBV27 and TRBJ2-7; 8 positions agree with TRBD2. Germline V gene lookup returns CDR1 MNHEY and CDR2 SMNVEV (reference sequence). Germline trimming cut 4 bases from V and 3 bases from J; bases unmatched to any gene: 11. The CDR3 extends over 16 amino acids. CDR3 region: CASSSPGRGANYEQYF. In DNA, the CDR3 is TGTGCCAGCAGTTCCCCCGGGCGGGGGGCCAACTACGAGCAGTACTTC.

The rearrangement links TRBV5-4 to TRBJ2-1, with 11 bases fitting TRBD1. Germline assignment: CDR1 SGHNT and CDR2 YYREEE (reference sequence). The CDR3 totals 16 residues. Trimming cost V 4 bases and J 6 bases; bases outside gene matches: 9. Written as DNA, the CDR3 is TGTGCCAGCAGCCGGACAGGGGGCGGTTACAGCAATGAGCAGTTCTTC. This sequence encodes CASSRTGGGYSNEQFF.

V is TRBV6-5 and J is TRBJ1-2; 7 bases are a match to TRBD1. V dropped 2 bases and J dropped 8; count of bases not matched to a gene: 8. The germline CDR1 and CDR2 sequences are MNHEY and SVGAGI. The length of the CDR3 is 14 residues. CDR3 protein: CASSYQGGGDGYTF. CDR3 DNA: TGTGCCAGCAGTTACCAGGGGGGTGGGGACGGCTACACCTTC.

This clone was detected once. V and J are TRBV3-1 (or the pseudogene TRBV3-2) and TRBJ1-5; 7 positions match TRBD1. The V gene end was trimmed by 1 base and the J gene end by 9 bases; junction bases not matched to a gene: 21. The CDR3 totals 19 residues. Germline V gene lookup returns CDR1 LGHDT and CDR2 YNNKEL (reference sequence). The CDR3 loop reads CASSQARSGMGQTLLPQHF. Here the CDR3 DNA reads TGTGCCAGCAGCCAAGCAAGATCCGGAATGGGACAGACCTTATTGCCCCAGCATTTT.

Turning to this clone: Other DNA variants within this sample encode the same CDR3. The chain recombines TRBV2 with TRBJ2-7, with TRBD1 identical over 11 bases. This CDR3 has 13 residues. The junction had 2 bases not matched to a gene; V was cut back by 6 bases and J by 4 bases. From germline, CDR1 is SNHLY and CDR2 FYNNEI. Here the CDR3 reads CASSRDRGYEQYF. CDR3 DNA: TGTGCCAGCAGCCGGGACAGGGGGTACGAGCAGTACTTC.

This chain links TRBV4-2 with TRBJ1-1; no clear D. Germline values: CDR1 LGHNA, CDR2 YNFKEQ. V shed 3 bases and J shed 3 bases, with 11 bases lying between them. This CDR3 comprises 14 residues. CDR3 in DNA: TGTGCCAGCAGCCACCGGGTCGGGGACACTGAAGCTTTCTTT. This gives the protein CASSHRVGDTEAFF.

Here the CDR3 DNA reads TGTGCCAGCAGTTTGTGGGAGAACCCCTACGAGCAGTACTTC. Translating it yields CASSLWENPYEQYF. V and J are TRBV6-2 or TRBV6-3 and TRBJ2-7; possible D gene TRBD2, 5 bases. Germline loops: CDR1 MNHEY, CDR2 SVGEGT. CDR3 length: 14 amino acids. The V gene lost 4 bases and the J gene lost 2 bases, with 12 bases spanning the gap.

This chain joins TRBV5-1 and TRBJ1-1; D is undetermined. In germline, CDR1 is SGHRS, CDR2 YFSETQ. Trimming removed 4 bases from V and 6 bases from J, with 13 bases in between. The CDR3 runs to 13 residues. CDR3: CASSRDVGSEAFF. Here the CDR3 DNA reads TGCGCCAGCAGCCGGGATGTAGGGTCTGAAGCTTTCTTT.